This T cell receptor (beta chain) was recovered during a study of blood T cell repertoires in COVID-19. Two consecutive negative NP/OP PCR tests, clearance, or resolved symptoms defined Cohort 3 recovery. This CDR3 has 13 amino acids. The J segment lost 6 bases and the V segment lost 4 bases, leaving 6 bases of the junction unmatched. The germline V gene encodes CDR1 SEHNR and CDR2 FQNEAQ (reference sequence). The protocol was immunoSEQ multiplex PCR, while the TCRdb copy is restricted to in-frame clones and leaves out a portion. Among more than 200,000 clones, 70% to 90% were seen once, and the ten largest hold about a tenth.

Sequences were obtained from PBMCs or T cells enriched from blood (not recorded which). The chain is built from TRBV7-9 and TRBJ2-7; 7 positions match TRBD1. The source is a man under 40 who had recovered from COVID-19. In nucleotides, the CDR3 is TGTGCCAGCAGCTCTAACACAGGGGCCGAGCAGTACTTC. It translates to CASSSNTGAEQYF.